This TCR beta chain is drawn from a study of blood T cell repertoires in COVID-19. Using immunoSEQ multiplex PCR, the repertoire was profiled, and TCRdb retains in-frame clones only, with some absent. The data show approximately 200,000 clones, with 85% to 90% seen just once and 3% to 4% held by the top ten. Trimming stripped 2 bases from V and 1 base from J, with 10 bases between. CDR1 and CDR2 from the germline V gene are SEHNR and FQNEAQ (reference sequence). CDR3 length: 15 residues. The TCR originated in a woman aged 18-35 years in a cohort exposed to, infected with or recovered from COVID-19 (not recorded which). The sequenced material came from PBMCs or T cells enriched from blood (not recorded which). The chain uses TRBV7-9 and TRBJ2-3; D is undetermined. CDR3 loop: CASSLSGVGTDTQYF. In DNA, the CDR3 is TGTGCCAGCAGCTTATCAGGTGTAGGCACAGATACGCAGTATTTT.